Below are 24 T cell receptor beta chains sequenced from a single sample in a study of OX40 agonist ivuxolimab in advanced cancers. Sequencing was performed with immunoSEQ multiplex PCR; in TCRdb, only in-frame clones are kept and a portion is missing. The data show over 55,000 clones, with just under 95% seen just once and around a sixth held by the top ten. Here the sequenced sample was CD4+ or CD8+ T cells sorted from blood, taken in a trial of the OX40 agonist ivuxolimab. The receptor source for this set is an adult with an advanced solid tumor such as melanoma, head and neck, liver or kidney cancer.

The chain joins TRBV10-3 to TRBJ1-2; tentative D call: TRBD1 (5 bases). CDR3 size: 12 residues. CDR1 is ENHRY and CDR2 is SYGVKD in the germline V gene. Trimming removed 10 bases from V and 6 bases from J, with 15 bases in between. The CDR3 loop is CATRDGLDGYTF. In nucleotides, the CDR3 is TGTGCCACCAGGGACGGTCTGGATGGCTACACCTTC.

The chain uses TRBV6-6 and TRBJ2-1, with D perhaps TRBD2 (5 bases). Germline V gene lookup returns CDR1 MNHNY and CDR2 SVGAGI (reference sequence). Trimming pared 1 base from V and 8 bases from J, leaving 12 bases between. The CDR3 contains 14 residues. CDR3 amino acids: CASSYLASIDEQFF. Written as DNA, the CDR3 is TGTGCCAGCAGTTACTTGGCTAGCATAGATGAGCAGTTCTTC.

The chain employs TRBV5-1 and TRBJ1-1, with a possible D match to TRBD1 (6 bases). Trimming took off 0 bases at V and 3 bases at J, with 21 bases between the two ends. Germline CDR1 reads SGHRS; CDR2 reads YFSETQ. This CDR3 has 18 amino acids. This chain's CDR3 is CASSLVGRGLGNDTEAFF. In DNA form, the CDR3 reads TGCGCCAGCAGCTTGGTTGGCAGGGGTCTGGGAAACGACACTGAAGCTTTCTTT.

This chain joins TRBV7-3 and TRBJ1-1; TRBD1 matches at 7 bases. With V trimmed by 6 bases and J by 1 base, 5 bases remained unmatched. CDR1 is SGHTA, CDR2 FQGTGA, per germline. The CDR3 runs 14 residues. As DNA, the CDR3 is TGTGCCAGCAGTCCTGCAGGGGGGAACACTGAAGCTTTCTTT. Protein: CASSPAGGNTEAFF.

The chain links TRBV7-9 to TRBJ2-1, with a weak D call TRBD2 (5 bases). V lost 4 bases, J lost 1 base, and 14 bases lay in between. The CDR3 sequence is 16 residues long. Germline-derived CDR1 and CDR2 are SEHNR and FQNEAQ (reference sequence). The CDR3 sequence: CASSSSSLMSYNEQFF. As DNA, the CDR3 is TGTGCCAGCAGCTCCTCTAGCTTAATGTCCTACAATGAGCAGTTCTTC. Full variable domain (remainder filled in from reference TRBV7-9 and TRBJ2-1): DTGVSQNPRHKITKRGQNVTFRCDPISEHNRLYWYRQTLGQGPEFLTYFQNEAQLEKSRLLSDRFSAERPKGSFSTLEIQRTEQGDSAMYLCASSSSSLMSYNEQFFGPGTRLTVL.

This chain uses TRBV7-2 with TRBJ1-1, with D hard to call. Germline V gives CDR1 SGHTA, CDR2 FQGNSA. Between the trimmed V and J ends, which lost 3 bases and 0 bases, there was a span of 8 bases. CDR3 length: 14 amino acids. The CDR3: CASSLPGMNTEAFF. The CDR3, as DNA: TGTGCCAGCAGCTTGCCCGGTATGAACACTGAAGCTTTCTTT.

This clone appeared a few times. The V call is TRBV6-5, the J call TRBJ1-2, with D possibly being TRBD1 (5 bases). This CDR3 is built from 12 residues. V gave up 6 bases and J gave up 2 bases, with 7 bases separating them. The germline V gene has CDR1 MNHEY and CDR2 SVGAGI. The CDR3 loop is CASRTANYGYTF. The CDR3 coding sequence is TGTGCCAGCAGGACAGCAAACTATGGCTACACCTTC.

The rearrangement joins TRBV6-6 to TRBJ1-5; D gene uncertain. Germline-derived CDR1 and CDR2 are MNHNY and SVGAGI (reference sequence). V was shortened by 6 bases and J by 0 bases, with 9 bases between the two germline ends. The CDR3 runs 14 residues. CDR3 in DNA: TGTGCCAGCAGCCTGGTGGATAGCAATCAGCCCCAGCATTTT. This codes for CASSLVDSNQPQHF.

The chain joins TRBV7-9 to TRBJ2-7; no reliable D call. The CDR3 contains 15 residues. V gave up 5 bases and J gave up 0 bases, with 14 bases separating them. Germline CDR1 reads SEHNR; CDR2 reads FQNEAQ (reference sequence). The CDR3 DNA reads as TGTGCCAGCAGCCCTCCCCTGACTGTCTCCTACGAGCAGTACTTC. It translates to CASSPPLTVSYEQYF. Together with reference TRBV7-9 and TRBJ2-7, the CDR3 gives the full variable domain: DTGVSQNPRHKITKRGQNVTFRCDPISEHNRLYWYRQTLGQGPEFLTYFQNEAQLEKSRLLSDRFSAERPKGSFSTLEIQRTEQGDSAMYLCASSPPLTVSYEQYFGPGTRLTVT.

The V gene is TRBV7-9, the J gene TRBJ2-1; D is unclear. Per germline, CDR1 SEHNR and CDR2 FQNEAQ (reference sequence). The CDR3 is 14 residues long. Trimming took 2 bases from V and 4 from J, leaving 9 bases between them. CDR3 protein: CASSLQGKYNEQFF. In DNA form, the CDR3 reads TGTGCCAGCAGCTTACAAGGGAAATACAATGAGCAGTTCTTC.

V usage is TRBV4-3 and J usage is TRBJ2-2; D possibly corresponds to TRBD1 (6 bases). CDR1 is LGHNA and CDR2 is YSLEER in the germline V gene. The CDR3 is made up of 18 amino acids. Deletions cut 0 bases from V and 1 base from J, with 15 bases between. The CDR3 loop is CASSQDRKLTGNTGELFF. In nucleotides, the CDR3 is TGCGCCAGCAGCCAAGACCGAAAATTGACAGGGAACACCGGGGAGCTGTTTTTT.

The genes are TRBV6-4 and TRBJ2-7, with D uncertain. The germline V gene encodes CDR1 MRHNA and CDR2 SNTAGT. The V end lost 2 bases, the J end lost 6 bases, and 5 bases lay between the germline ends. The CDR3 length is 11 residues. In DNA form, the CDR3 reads TGTGCCAGCAGTGACGGCATCGAGCAGTACTTC. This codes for CASSDGIEQYF.

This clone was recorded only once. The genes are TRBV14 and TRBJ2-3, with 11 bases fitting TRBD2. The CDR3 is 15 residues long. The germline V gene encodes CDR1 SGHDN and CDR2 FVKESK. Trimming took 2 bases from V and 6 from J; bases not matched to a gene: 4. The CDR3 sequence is CASSQTLAGADTQYF. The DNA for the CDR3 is TGTGCCAGCAGCCAAACACTAGCGGGAGCGGATACGCAGTATTTT.

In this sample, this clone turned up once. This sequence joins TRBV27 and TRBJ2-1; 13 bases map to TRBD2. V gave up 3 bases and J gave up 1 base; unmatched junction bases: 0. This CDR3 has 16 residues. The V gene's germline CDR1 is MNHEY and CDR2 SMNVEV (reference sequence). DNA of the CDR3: TGTGCCAGCAGTTTGGGACTAGCGGGGTCCTACAATGAGCAGTTCTTC. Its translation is CASSLGLAGSYNEQFF.

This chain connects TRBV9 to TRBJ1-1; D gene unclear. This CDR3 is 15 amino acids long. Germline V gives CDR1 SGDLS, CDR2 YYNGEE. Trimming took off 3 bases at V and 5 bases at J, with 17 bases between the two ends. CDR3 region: CASSGGAGGRTEAFF. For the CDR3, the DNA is TGTGCCAGCAGCGGAGGTGCGGGAGGCCGGACTGAAGCTTTCTTT.

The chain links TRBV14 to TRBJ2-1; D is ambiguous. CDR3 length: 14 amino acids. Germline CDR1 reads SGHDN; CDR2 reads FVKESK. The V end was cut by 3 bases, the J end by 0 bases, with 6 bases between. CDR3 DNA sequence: TGTGCCAGCAGCCAGTTCAGCTCCTACAATGAGCAGTTCTTC. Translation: CASSQFSSYNEQFF.

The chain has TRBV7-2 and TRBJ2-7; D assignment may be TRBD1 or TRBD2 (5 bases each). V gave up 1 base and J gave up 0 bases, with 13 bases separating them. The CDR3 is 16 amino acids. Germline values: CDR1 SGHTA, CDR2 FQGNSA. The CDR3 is CASSLGGWGNSYEQYF. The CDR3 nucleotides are TGTGCCAGCAGCTTAGGGGGCTGGGGGAACTCCTACGAGCAGTACTTC.

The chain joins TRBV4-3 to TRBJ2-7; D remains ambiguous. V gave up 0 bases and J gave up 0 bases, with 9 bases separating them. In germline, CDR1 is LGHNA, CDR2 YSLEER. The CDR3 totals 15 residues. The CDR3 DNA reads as TGCGCCAGCAGCCAAGATGAATCCCACTCCTACGAGCAGTACTTC. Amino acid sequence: CASSQDESHSYEQYF.

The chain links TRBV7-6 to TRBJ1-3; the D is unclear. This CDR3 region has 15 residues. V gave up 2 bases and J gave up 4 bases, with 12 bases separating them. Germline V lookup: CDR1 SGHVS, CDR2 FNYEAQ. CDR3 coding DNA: TGTGCCAGCAGCTTATACAGAGGCCCCGGAAACACCATATATTTT. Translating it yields CASSLYRGPGNTIYF. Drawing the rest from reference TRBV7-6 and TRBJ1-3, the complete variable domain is GAGVSQSPRYKVTKRGQDVALRCDPISGHVSLYWYRQALGQGPEFLTYFNYEAQQDKSGLPNDRFSAERPEGSISTLTIQRTEQRDSAMYRCASSLYRGPGNTIYFGEGSWLTVV.

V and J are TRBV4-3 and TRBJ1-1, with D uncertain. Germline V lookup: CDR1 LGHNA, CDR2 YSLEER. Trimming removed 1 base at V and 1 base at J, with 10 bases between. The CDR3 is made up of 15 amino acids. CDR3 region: CASSQVLHQNTEAFF. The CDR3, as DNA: TGCGCCAGCAGCCAAGTGCTCCATCAGAACACTGAAGCTTTCTTT.

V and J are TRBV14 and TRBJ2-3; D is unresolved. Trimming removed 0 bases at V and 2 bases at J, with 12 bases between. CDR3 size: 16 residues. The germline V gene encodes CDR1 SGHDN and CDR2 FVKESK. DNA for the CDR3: TGTGCCAGCAGCCAAGAGACCCGTCCCAACACAGATACGCAGTATTTT. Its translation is CASSQETRPNTDTQYF.

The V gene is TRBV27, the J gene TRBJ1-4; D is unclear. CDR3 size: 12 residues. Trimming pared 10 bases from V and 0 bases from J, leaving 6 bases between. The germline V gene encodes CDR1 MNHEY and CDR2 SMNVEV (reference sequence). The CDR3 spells CATGPTNEKLFF. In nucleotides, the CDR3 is TGTGCCACCGGACCAACTAATGAAAAACTGTTTTTT.

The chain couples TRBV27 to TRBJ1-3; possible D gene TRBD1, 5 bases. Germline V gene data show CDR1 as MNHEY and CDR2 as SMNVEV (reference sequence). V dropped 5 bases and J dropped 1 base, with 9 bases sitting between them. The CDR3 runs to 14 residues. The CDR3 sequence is CASSGGRSGNTIYF. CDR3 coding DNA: TGTGCCAGCAGTGGGGGAAGGTCTGGAAACACCATATATTTT.

The CDR3 protein is CASSLENASGGYTF. CDR3 in DNA: TGTGCCAGCAGCCTAGAGAACGCCTCAGGAGGCTACACCTTC. This chain uses TRBV7-9 with TRBJ1-2, with no clear D. Per the germline V gene, CDR1 is SEHNR and CDR2 is FQNEAQ (reference sequence). Deletions cut 5 bases from V and 8 bases from J, with 18 bases between. The CDR3 consists of 14 residues.